This record concerns one TCR beta chain sequence. Its antigen remains unknown. The junction departs from germline at one end; a sequencing error may be responsible. This CDR3 has 15 residues. Germline loops: CDR1 SEHNR, CDR2 FQNEAQ (reference sequence). The data originate from a study of shared clonotypes between healthy human individuals. Findings and caveats of the study: Clonotypes that were shared across a few donors made up around 5% of naive CD4 clonotypes.

Some clones are missing from TCRdb's copy, which holds only in-frame ones; the method was immunoSEQ multiplex PCR. The sample has about 2.4 million clones; roughly 93% are singletons. This receptor was obtained from a man aged 18 to 29 in good health. Some clones in this sample may be carry-over from other donors' samples. Sequenced sample: naive CD4+ T cells from PBMCs. Subset of the sample: CD45RA+ positively selected. The chain carries TRBV7-9 and TRBJ1-2; 8 positions match TRBD1. The CDR3 nucleotides read TGTGCCAGCAGCGCAGCATCCGGGACAGGCGGGGTTTACGCCTTC. Translated, it gives CASSAASGTGGVYAF.